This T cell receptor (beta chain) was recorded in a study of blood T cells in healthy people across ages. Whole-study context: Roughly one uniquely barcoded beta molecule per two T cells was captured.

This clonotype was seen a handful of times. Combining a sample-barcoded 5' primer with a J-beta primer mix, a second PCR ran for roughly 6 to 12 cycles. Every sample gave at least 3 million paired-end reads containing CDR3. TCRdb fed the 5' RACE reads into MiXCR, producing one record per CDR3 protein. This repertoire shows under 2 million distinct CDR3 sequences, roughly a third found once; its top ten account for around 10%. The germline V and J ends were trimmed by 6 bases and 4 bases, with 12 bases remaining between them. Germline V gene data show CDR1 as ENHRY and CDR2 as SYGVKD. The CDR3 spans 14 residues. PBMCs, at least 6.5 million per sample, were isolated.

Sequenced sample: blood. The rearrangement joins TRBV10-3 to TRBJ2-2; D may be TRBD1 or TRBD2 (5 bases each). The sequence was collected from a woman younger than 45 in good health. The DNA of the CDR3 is TGTGCCATCAGCCAGGGACCAACCACCGGGGAGCTGTTTTTT. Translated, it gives CAISQGPTTGELFF.